The rows below give T cell receptor beta chains drawn from one sample of a study of T-cell memory formation after mild COVID-19. TCRdb called the 5' RACE reads again in MiXCR, with one record for every CDR3 protein. The sample carries more than 300,000 distinct CDR3 sequences, around 15% recorded once. The material sequenced was PBMCs or a T cell subset sorted from them (not recorded which). The receptors were sampled from a man in his late teens or twenties who had mild COVID-19 (a few samples of this study predate the infection). Cell type and time point are not known. CDR3s include the opening cysteine and the closing phenylalanine or tryptophan. A D gene is named only where the DNA matches it firmly. Only some rows state a clone size, as once, few, many or a class for expanded clones.

CDR3	DNA	D	size	V	J
CASSLDDRAAQHF	TGTGCCAGCAGCTTAGACGACAGGGCAGCCCAGCATTTT	TRBD1	NA	TRBV7-2	TRBJ1-5
CASGRDEQFF	TGTGCCAGCGGCAGGGATGAGCAGTTCTTC	NA	NA	TRBV6-5	TRBJ2-1
CSSTGRGAETQYF	TGCAGCTCCACTGGTCGGGGGGCCGAGACCCAGTACTTC	NA	NA	TRBV29-1	TRBJ2-5
CASSYRVSYGYTF	TGTGCCAGCAGTTACAGGGTATCCTATGGCTACACCTTC	NA	NA	TRBV6-6	TRBJ1-2
CASSQGGGYTF	TGTGCCAGCAGTCAGGGTGGTGGCTACACCTTC	NA	NA	TRBV6-5	TRBJ1-2
CASSQGAKRSDTQYF	TGCGCCAGCAGCCAAGGGGCCAAAAGGTCAGATACGCAGTATTTT	NA	NA	TRBV4-1	TRBJ2-3
CASSGPGGELFF	TGTGCCAGCAGCGGCCCGGGGGGGGAGCTGTTTTTT	NA	few	TRBV7-3	TRBJ2-2
CASSLQGAGPVDTQYF	TGCGCCAGCAGCCTCCAGGGAGCGGGGCCGGTGGATACGCAGTATTTT	TRBD2	many	TRBV5-1	TRBJ2-3
CASSHQRGGRTDTQYF	TGTGCCAGCAGTCACCAGCGGGGGGGACGCACAGATACGCAGTATTTT	TRBD2	NA	TRBV6-6	TRBJ2-3
CATGESKTAGETQYF	TGTGCCACCGGAGAATCAAAGACCGCCGGAGAGACCCAGTACTTC	NA	few	TRBV15	TRBJ2-5
CASSIGGAVSYNEQFF	TGTGCCAGCAGCATCGGGGGGGCCGTCTCCTACAATGAGCAGTTCTTC	TRBD2	few	TRBV11-2	TRBJ2-1
CASNRGPEAFF	TGTGCCAGCAATCGGGGGCCTGAAGCTTTCTTT	NA	NA	TRBV12-3/TRBV12-4	TRBJ1-1
CASSQDSGSGNTIYF	TGCGCCAGCAGCCAAGACTCGGGCTCTGGAAACACCATATATTTT	NA	few	TRBV4-3	TRBJ1-3
CASSYSAGMVDTQYF	TGTGCCAGCAGTTACTCTGCAGGGATGGTTGATACGCAGTATTTT	NA	few	TRBV6-5	TRBJ2-3
CASRKTSGGFYEQYF	TGTGCCAGCAGGAAGACTAGCGGGGGTTTTTACGAGCAGTACTTC	TRBD2	NA	TRBV2	TRBJ2-7
CASKRREVFNSPLHF	TGTGCCAGCAAACGCAGGGAAGTGTTTAATTCACCCCTCCACTTT	NA	many	TRBV12-3/TRBV12-4	TRBJ1-6
CASSLAVLTWNEQFF	TGTGCCAGCAGTTTAGCGGTTCTTACTTGGAATGAGCAGTTCTTC	NA	many	TRBV12-3/TRBV12-4	TRBJ2-1
CASSLSSSGDTQYF	TGTGCCAGCAGTTTGAGCTCCAGTGGGGATACGCAGTATTTT	NA	NA	TRBV12-3/TRBV12-4	TRBJ2-3
CSAVNSDRDRPEYGYTF	TGCAGTGCTGTAAATAGCGACCGGGATCGGCCTGAATATGGCTACACCTTC	NA	few	TRBV20-1	TRBJ1-2
CATSDPGGAPDTQYF	TGTGCCACCAGTGATCCGGGGGGGGCCCCCGATACGCAGTATTTT	TRBD2	NA	TRBV24-1	TRBJ2-3
CASSHAKTGSFEAFF	TGCGCCAGCAGCCACGCTAAGACAGGGTCGTTCGAAGCTTTCTTT	TRBD1	few	TRBV4-3	TRBJ1-1
CASSQDRTERGRWQYF	TGCGCCAGCAGCCAAGACCGGACTGAGCGGGGCCGATGGCAGTATTTT	TRBD2	few	TRBV4-3	TRBJ2-3